The 30 T cell receptor beta chains in this list originate from one sample, sequenced in a study of immune heterogeneity within non-small cell lung tumors. Amplification of TCR beta CDR3 was performed by multiplex PCR with 32 V and 13 J primers. TCRdb fed the multiplex PCR reads into MiXCR, producing one record per CDR3 protein. The data hold 9,500 to 10,000 distinct CDR3 sequences, with roughly a third observed a single time. Template was bulk tumor genomic DNA, approximately 600 ng per sample. Biopsy collection occurred during surgery, with several far-apart biopsies per primary tumor. Before undergoing curative surgery, patients had newly diagnosed non-small cell lung cancer that was untreated. The sample was lung tumor tissue. Receptors originate from a man in his 60s with non-small cell lung cancer.

This clonotype was detected many times. This chain connects TRBV5-1 to TRBJ2-5; TRBD1 matches 9 bases. Losses at the gene ends were 6 bases for V and 4 bases for J; bases not matched to a gene: 10. The germline V gene has CDR1 SGHRS and CDR2 YFSETQ. This CDR3 has 15 residues. CDR3 protein: CASTQKQGAGETQYF. The DNA of the CDR3 is TGCGCCAGCACCCAAAAACAGGGGGCGGGAGAGACCCAGTACTTC.

This clonotype was detected ten times or more. The V gene is TRBV5-4, the J gene TRBJ1-4; 7 nucleotides agree with TRBD1. The junction had 8 bases not matched to a gene; V was cut back by 3 bases and J by 3 bases. This CDR3 contains 16 residues. Germline V gives CDR1 SGHNT, CDR2 YYREEE (reference sequence). CDR3: CASSSDREGANEKLFF. The DNA for the CDR3 is TGTGCCAGCAGCTCCGACAGGGAAGGGGCTAATGAAAAACTGTTTTTT. The entire variable domain, with the rest obtained from reference TRBV5-4 and TRBJ1-4, is as follows: ETGVTQSPTHLIKTRGQQVTLRCSSQSGHNTVSWYQQALGQGPQFIFQYYREEENGRGNFPPRFSGLQFPNYSSELNVNALELDDSALYLCASSSDREGANEKLFFGSGTQLSVL.

The sample holds many counts of this clonotype. This sequence joins TRBV24-1 and TRBJ2-2; unclear D gene. Trimming removed 1 base from V and 4 bases from J, with 3 bases in between. Germline-derived CDR1 and CDR2 are KGHDR and SFDVKD. The CDR3 spans 13 residues. The DNA of the CDR3 is TGTGCCACCAGTGATTTCCGCACCGGGGAGCTGTTTTTT. This gives the protein CATSDFRTGELFF.

With regard to this clonotype: At one end the junction does not follow the germline gene, possibly because of a read error. The V call is TRBV6-9, the J call TRBJ2-3; unclear D gene. CDR1 and CDR2 from the germline V gene are MNHGY and SVAAGI. The CDR3 has 15 amino acids. The CDR3 sequence is CASSDSVSSTDTQYF. The CDR3 DNA sequence: TGTGCCAGCAGTGATTCAGTTTCTAGCACAGATACGCAGTATTTT.

The table lists this clonotype with many counts. The CDR3 sequence: CASSSQGEGGYTF. CDR3 sequence (DNA): TGTGCCAGCAGCTCACAGGGGGAGGGAGGCTACACCTTC. J is TRBJ1-2 and V is TRBV11-3, with 8 positions matching TRBD1. Losses at the gene ends were 4 bases for V and 8 bases for J; bases not matched to a gene: 6. This CDR3 comprises 13 residues. Germline loops: CDR1 SGHNT, CDR2 YENEEA.

This clonotype counts as large. The rearrangement uses TRBV7-9 and TRBJ2-7; D uncertain. Trimming shortened V by 5 bases and J by 3 bases, and 14 bases separated the two germline ends. Germline V lookup: CDR1 SEHNR, CDR2 FQNEAQ (reference sequence). The CDR3 extends over 14 amino acids. Written as DNA, the CDR3 is TGTGCCAGCAGCCTCGGAGCGACTCGCTACGAGCAGTACTTC. Protein: CASSLGATRYEQYF.

This clonotype was observed a single time. The chain combines TRBV7-9 with TRBJ2-7; D could derive from TRBD1 or TRBD2 (5 bases each). Deletions cut 5 bases from V and 2 bases from J, with 13 bases between. The length of the CDR3 is 14 residues. The germline gives CDR1 SEHNR, CDR2 FQNEAQ (reference sequence). The CDR3 sequence: CASSPGQTTYEQYF. The CDR3 DNA follows: TGTGCCAGCAGCCCGGGGCAGACAACCTACGAGCAGTACTTC. Supplemented by reference TRBV7-9 and TRBJ2-7, the full variable domain reads DTGVSQNPRHKITKRGQNVTFRCDPISEHNRLYWYRQTLGQGPEFLTYFQNEAQLEKSRLLSDRFSAERPKGSFSTLEIQRTEQGDSAMYLCASSPGQTTYEQYFGPGTRLTVT.

CDR3 in DNA: TGCGCCAGCATCCGGACTAGCGGGGGGTACAATGAGCAGTTCTTC. This gives the protein CASIRTSGGYNEQFF. The rearrangement joins TRBV4-3 to TRBJ2-1, with 14 bases fitting TRBD2. With 7 bases clipped from V and 4 bases from J, the junction kept 3 bases outside the gene matches. The germline V gene has CDR1 LGHNA and CDR2 YSLEER. The CDR3 covers 15 residues.

There are many counts of this clonotype. In DNA form, the CDR3 reads TGTGCCAGCAGTTTGAATCGGGTAACCAGGGTCGGCGAGCAGTTCTTC. Translation: CASSLNRVTRVGEQFF. The chain is built from TRBV28 and TRBJ2-1, with a possible D match to TRBD1 (5 bases). V gave up 3 bases and J gave up 10 bases, with 22 bases separating them. The CDR3 spans 16 residues. In germline, CDR1 is MDHEN, CDR2 SYDVKM. The full variable domain, in which reference TRBV28 and TRBJ2-1 provide the parts outside the CDR3, is DVKVTQSSRYLVKRTGEKVFLECVQDMDHENMFWYRQDPGLGLRLIYFSYDVKMKEKGDIPEGYSVSREKKERFSLILESASTNQTSMYLCASSLNRVTRVGEQFFGPGTRLTVL.

This clonotype occurred many times. The chain joins TRBV29-1 to TRBJ1-1; D is unresolved. Germline-derived CDR1 and CDR2 are SQVTM and ANQGSEA. This CDR3 region has 13 residues. V dropped 4 bases and J dropped 5 bases, with 14 bases sitting between them. CDR3 nucleotide sequence: TGCAGCGTTGTCGTCGCAGTGGGGACTGAAGCTTTCTTT. Residues: CSVVVAVGTEAFF.

The V and J genes are TRBV2 and TRBJ2-7; D remains unclear. This CDR3 has 11 amino acids. V lost 8 bases, J lost 5 bases, and 10 bases lay in between. Per germline, CDR1 SNHLY and CDR2 FYNNEI. CDR3 bases: TGTGCCAGCTCCCAAAGCGACGAGCAGTACTTC. Translating it yields CASSQSDEQYF.

This clonotype appeared a few times. V gene TRBV19 combines with J gene TRBJ2-7; 9 nucleotides agree with TRBD1. The CDR3 contains 13 residues. Per the germline V gene, CDR1 is LNHDA and CDR2 is SQIVND (reference sequence). J gave up 2 bases and V 9 bases, and 5 bases lay outside the gene matches. CDR3 region: CASTGTGTYEQYF. In DNA, the CDR3 is TGTGCCAGCACCGGGACAGGGACCTACGAGCAGTACTTC.

The J gene is TRBJ1-2, the V gene TRBV19; maybe TRBD1 (6 bases). The length of the CDR3 is 16 residues. Per the germline V gene, CDR1 is LNHDA and CDR2 is SQIVND (reference sequence). The V and J ends lost 1 base and 8 bases respectively, with 20 bases between them. CDR3 nucleotides: TGTGCCAGTAGTATAGCACACAGGGATGTGTTACGGGGCTACACCTTC. Translated: CASSIAHRDVLRGYTF. Variable domain in full (rest from reference TRBV19 and TRBJ1-2): DGGITQSPKYLFRKEGQNVTLSCEQNLNHDAMYWYRQDPGQGLRLIYYSQIVNDFQKGDIAEGYSVSREKKESFPLTVTSAQKNPTAFYLCASSIAHRDVLRGYTFGSGTRLTVV.

About this clonotype: No conserved phenylalanine or tryptophan is present at the end of the CDR3, so a read error is the likely explanation. The chain couples TRBV5-1 to TRBJ2-7; the D is unclear. CDR1 and CDR2 from the germline V gene are SGHRS and YFSETQ. The CDR3 contains 14 residues. The CDR3 is CARSLPTVAYEQYP. The DNA for the CDR3 is TGCGCCCGCAGCCTACCGACCGTAGCCTACGAGCAGTACCCC.

In its sample, this clonotype was seen many times. V gene TRBV5-1 combines with J gene TRBJ2-2; D is undetermined. Germline lookup yields CDR1 SGHRS and CDR2 YFSETQ. CDR3 length: 17 residues. Trimming cost V 0 bases and J 2 bases, with 14 bases left between them. CDR3 DNA: TGCGCCAGCAGCTTGGCCGACACCCCATCAAACACCGGGGAGCTGTTTTTT. It is translated as CASSLADTPSNTGELFF. Using reference TRBV5-1 and TRBJ2-2 for the parts outside the CDR3, the full variable domain is KAGVTQTPRYLIKTRGQQVTLSCSPISGHRSVSWYQQTPGQGLQFLFEYFSETQRNKGNFPGRFSGRQFSNSRSEMNVSTLELGDSALYLCASSLADTPSNTGELFFGEGSRLTVL.

This clonotype was seen ten or more times. This sequence joins TRBV4-1 and TRBJ1-2; no firm D call. Germline V gives CDR1 MGHRA, CDR2 YSYEKL. This CDR3 contains 14 residues. V lost 0 bases and J lost 2, with 7 bases in between. For the CDR3, the DNA is TGCGCCAGCAGCCAAGATACACCGAACTATGGCTACACCTTC. Residues: CASSQDTPNYGYTF.

This chain joins TRBV28 and TRBJ2-7, with 8 nucleotides matching TRBD1. The germline V gene encodes CDR1 MDHEN and CDR2 SYDVKM. Trimming removed 2 bases from V and 3 bases from J; junction bases left unmatched: 3. This CDR3 is built from 14 residues. CDR3 coding DNA: TGTGCCAGCAGTTTACTCAGGGGGCACTACGAGCAGTACTTC. Translated: CASSLLRGHYEQYF.

There are a few counts of this clonotype. This may be a read error: a much more frequent sequence differs by one nucleotide. J is TRBJ1-4 and V is TRBV15, with 7 bases that match TRBD1. CDR3 length: 13 residues. Germline lookup yields CDR1 LNHNV and CDR2 YYDKDF (reference sequence). The CDR3 DNA follows: TGTGCCGCCAGCAGAGATAGGGGGCTAAAACTGTTTTTT. Amino acid sequence: CAASRDRGLKLFF.

The sample holds many counts of this clonotype. This rearrangement joins TRBV3-1 to TRBJ1-1, with no clear D. The CDR3 covers 12 residues. The germline CDR1 and CDR2 sequences are LGHDT and YNNKEL (reference sequence). V was trimmed by 1 base and J by 3 bases, leaving 3 bases between them. The CDR3 loop is CASSQVHTEAFF. As DNA, the CDR3 is TGTGCCAGCAGCCAAGTCCACACTGAAGCTTTCTTT.

This clonotype was seen ten or more times. The chain combines TRBV29-1 with TRBJ1-2, with 7 bases matching TRBD1. Unmatched junction bases numbered 13, after V lost 6 bases and J lost 6 bases. Germline CDR1 and CDR2: SQVTM and ANQGSEA. The CDR3 has 14 residues. The DNA of the CDR3 is TGCAGCGTAAACGCCCCCGGGACAGCCAATGGCTACACCTTC. Its translation is CSVNAPGTANGYTF.

In its sample, this clonotype was seen a few times. This may stem from a read error, because a much larger clone lies one nucleotide away. The chain recombines TRBV11-2 with TRBJ1-4; D not certain. The CDR3 is 15 amino acids. Looked up from germline, CDR1 is SGHAT and CDR2 is FQNNGV. CDR3 protein: CASSGTRSTNEKLVF. CDR3 nucleotide sequence: TGTGCCAGCAGCGGTACCCGATCAACTAATGAAAAACTGGTTTTT.

This clonotype ranks as medium-sized. This chain uses TRBV20-1 with TRBJ1-6, with 7 bases identical to TRBD1. This CDR3 is 16 amino acids long. Germline loops: CDR1 DFQATT, CDR2 SNEGSKA (reference sequence). V trimming: 1 base; J trimming: 0 bases; junction bases outside the gene matches: 3. This CDR3 is CSARVGQSSYNSPLHF. The CDR3 DNA sequence: TGCAGTGCTAGAGTGGGACAGAGCTCCTATAATTCACCCCTCCACTTT.

In the case of this clonotype: One end of the junction is discordant with germline, which a read error may explain. The chain couples TRBV11-1 to TRBJ2-7; possible D gene TRBD1, 6 bases. The germline V gene has CDR1 SGHAT and CDR2 FQDESV (reference sequence). The CDR3 sequence is 14 residues long. This chain's CDR3 is CASSDDRPSYEQYF. DNA of the CDR3: TGCGCCAGCAGCGATGACAGGCCCTCCTACGAGCAGTACTTC.

The chain is built from TRBV6-1 and TRBJ2-2; tentatively, D is TRBD1 (5 bases). V dropped 7 bases and J dropped 2 bases, with 14 bases sitting between them. Germline V gene sequence: CDR1 MNHNS, CDR2 SASEGT. CDR3 length: 15 residues. The DNA of the CDR3 is TGTGCCAGCATCCCACCCAGGGCAAACACCGGGGAGCTGTTTTTT. Its translation is CASIPPRANTGELFF.

This clonotype was recorded at least ten times. This sequence joins TRBV27 and TRBJ2-3, with 13 bases fitting TRBD2. The CDR3 is made up of 18 amino acids. Trimming cost V 2 bases and J 0 bases; bases outside gene matches: 5. Germline CDR1 and CDR2: MNHEY and SMNVEV (reference sequence). DNA for the CDR3: TGTGCCAGCAGTTTAAGGAGACTAGCGGGAGGCAGCACAGATACGCAGTATTTT. Protein sequence: CASSLRRLAGGSTDTQYF.

In its sample, this clonotype ranks as medium-sized. V gene TRBV7-2 combines with J gene TRBJ2-7; 9 bases agree with TRBD1. Per the germline V gene, CDR1 is SGHTA and CDR2 is FQGNSA. With V trimmed by 4 bases and J by 9 bases, 13 bases remained unmatched. The CDR3 sequence is 15 residues long. The CDR3, as DNA: TGTGCCAGCAGCTCCAAACAGGGGGCCCACTTGAGGCAGTACTTC. Its translation is CASSSKQGAHLRQYF.

Concerning this clonotype: Being one base from a much bigger clone, this may be a read error. The genes are TRBV2 and TRBJ1-1; TRBD1 matches 8 bases. The germline CDR1 and CDR2 sequences are SNHLY and FYNNEI. The CDR3 runs 13 residues. After removal of 6 bases from V and 4 bases from J, the junction contained 4 bases not matched to a gene. CDR3 sequence: CASSSDRGTEAFF. CDR3 sequence (DNA): TGTGCCAGCAGCTCAGACAGGGGCACTGAAGCTTTCTTT.

This sequence joins TRBV18 and TRBJ2-5, with D possibly TRBD2 on 5 matching bases. Germline V gene lookup returns CDR1 KGHSH and CDR2 LQKENI. The CDR3 length is 15 residues. The V and J ends lost 8 bases and 2 bases respectively, with 18 bases between them. The CDR3 DNA is TGTGCCAGCCCATCACGTACCACGGGACAAGAGACCCAGTACTTC. Translation: CASPSRTTGQETQYF.

In its sample, this clonotype was seen once. The rearrangement links TRBV29-1 to TRBJ2-3; TRBD1 agrees at 9 bases. Germline V CDR1 and CDR2: SQVTM, ANQGSEA. The CDR3 runs 17 residues. The V gene end was trimmed by 0 bases and the J gene end by 4 bases; junction bases not matched to a gene: 11. CDR3 residues: CSVEDPQTGGGSDTQYF. DNA of the CDR3: TGCAGCGTTGAAGATCCCCAGACAGGGGGAGGGTCAGATACGCAGTATTTT.

This clonotype was counted many times. The chain carries TRBV4-1 and TRBJ2-1; no firm D call. Germline V gene data show CDR1 as MGHRA and CDR2 as YSYEKL. CDR3 length equals 15 residues. Trimming stripped 0 bases from V and 0 bases from J, with 6 bases between. Here the CDR3 reads CASSQETVSYNEQFF. CDR3 nucleotides: TGCGCCAGCAGCCAAGAAACGGTCTCCTACAATGAGCAGTTCTTC.